One and the same sample provided the 31 T cell receptor beta chains below, sequenced in a study of CD8+ T cells in alopecia areata (dated by TCRdb to 2016 to 2018). Explained via the paper, the time point label denotes: baseline before oral tofacitinib. To prepare the library, the immunoSEQ multiplex PCR assay was applied. For TCR sequencing, RNA was extracted from every sample and reverse transcribed into cDNA to serve as template. TCRdb carries this immuneACCESS record with in-frame sequences only. Its versions omit some clonotypes, under half of them owing to an unresolved V gene in the studies checked, with the rest unexplained. The sample table contains 65,000 to 75,000 clones; only one count was recorded for about half of them. The ten largest clonotypes hold about a sixth of the sample. The starting material was CD8+ T cells sorted from blood, obtained at week 0. The source is a human donor with alopecia areata.

V usage is TRBV2 and J usage is TRBJ2-7, with 8 bases aligning to TRBD1. V was clipped by 5 bases and J by 0 bases; unmatched bases: 15. The CDR3 extends over 18 amino acids. Germline loops: CDR1 SNHLY, CDR2 FYNNEI. Written as DNA, the CDR3 is TGTGCCAGCAGTACCGGACAGGGTAGGCAGAAGGTCTCCTACGAGCAGTACTTC. This translates into CASSTGQGRQKVSYEQYF. The full variable domain, in which reference TRBV2 and TRBJ2-7 provide the parts outside the CDR3, is EPEVTQTPSHQVTQMGQEVILRCVPISNHLYFYWYRQILGQKVEFLVSFYNNEISEKSEIFDDQFSVERPDGSNFTLKIRSTKLEDSAMYFCASSTGQGRQKVSYEQYFGPGTRLTVT.

The CDR3 DNA sequence: TGCAGCGGGGGACTAGCGGGAGTGGATACGCAGTATTTT. Protein product: CSGGLAGVDTQYF. J is TRBJ2-3 and V is TRBV29-1; TRBD2 agrees at 14 bases. Germline V lookup: CDR1 SQVTM, CDR2 ANQGSEA. V gave up 7 bases and J gave up 6 bases; unmatched junction bases: 3. The CDR3 covers 13 residues.

The chain recombines TRBV29-1 with TRBJ2-7; 7 bases are shared with TRBD1. CDR3 length equals 12 residues. Germline CDR1 reads SQVTM; CDR2 reads ANQGSEA. Trimming cost V 8 bases and J 6 bases; bases outside gene matches: 10. In nucleotides, the CDR3 is TGCAGCCTTATTGGGACAGACAGCGAGCAGTACTTC. Translating it yields CSLIGTDSEQYF.

This sequence joins TRBV29-1 and TRBJ2-3; TRBD2 agrees at 14 bases. J was trimmed by 3 bases and V by 3 bases; bases with no gene match: 2. Per germline, CDR1 SQVTM and CDR2 ANQGSEA. This CDR3 has 15 amino acids. The DNA for the CDR3 is TGCAGCGTTGAGACTAGCGGGAGGGTAACAGATACGCAGTATTTT. As protein: CSVETSGRVTDTQYF.

This clone was observed a few times. The rearrangement joins TRBV7-2 to TRBJ1-1; 7 nucleotides align to TRBD1. J lost 0 bases, V lost 7 bases, and 8 bases had no gene match. The CDR3 runs 15 residues. The germline V gene has CDR1 SGHTA and CDR2 FQGNSA. The chain's CDR3 is CASKSGGRLNTEAFF. CDR3 in DNA: TGTGCCAGCAAATCAGGGGGTCGATTGAACACTGAAGCTTTCTTT.

This clone has a handful of counts. The chain combines TRBV5-6 with TRBJ2-7; unclear D gene. Trimming removed 0 bases at V and 4 bases at J, with 5 bases between. This CDR3 has 12 residues. Germline loops: CDR1 SGHDT, CDR2 YYEEEE. This CDR3 reads CASSLGQYEQYF. DNA of the CDR3: TGTGCCAGCAGCTTGGGCCAGTACGAGCAGTACTTC.

This chain joins TRBV29-1 and TRBJ2-7; D is perhaps TRBD2 (5 bases). CDR1 and CDR2 (germline): SQVTM, ANQGSEA. This CDR3 region has 13 residues. V gave up 5 bases and J gave up 3 bases, with 14 bases separating them. The DNA of the CDR3 is TGCAGCGTTAAACTAGTGGGAATCTACGAGCAGTACTTC. This codes for CSVKLVGIYEQYF.

This clone has a handful of counts. This chain connects TRBV7-6 to TRBJ2-3, with 8 bases aligning to TRBD2. Germline V gene data show CDR1 as SGHVS and CDR2 as FNYEAQ. The CDR3 covers 15 residues. V lost 5 bases to trimming and J lost 5 bases; unmatched junction nucleotides: 9. Here the CDR3 DNA reads TGTGCCAGCAGCCGCCCAGCGGGAGTAAGAGATACGCAGTATTTT. Translation gives CASSRPAGVRDTQYF.

CDR3 protein: CSVSGTGRFPETQYF. The CDR3 DNA sequence: TGCAGCGTCTCCGGGACAGGGAGATTCCCAGAGACCCAGTACTTC. The V and J genes are TRBV29-1 and TRBJ2-5; 9 bases are a match to TRBD1. In germline, CDR1 is SQVTM, CDR2 ANQGSEA. The CDR3 runs to 15 residues. V was pared by 6 bases and J by 4 bases, with 12 bases of the junction left unmatched.

The chain recombines TRBV29-1 with TRBJ2-1; D might be TRBD2 (6 bases). The CDR3 extends over 11 amino acids. CDR1 and CDR2 (germline): SQVTM, ANQGSEA. The V end lost 2 bases, the J end lost 9 bases, and 8 bases lay between the germline ends. This chain's CDR3 is CSVEYGSEQFF. The DNA of the CDR3 is TGCAGCGTTGAATACGGGAGTGAGCAGTTCTTC.

This chain joins TRBV6-6 and TRBJ2-7, with 7 bases lining up with TRBD1. Germline trimming cut 6 bases from V and 0 bases from J; bases unmatched to any gene: 5. Germline CDR1 and CDR2: MNHNY and SVGAGI (reference sequence). CDR3 length equals 14 residues. The CDR3 loop is CASRPTGSSYEQYF. The CDR3 DNA reads TGTGCCAGCAGGCCGACAGGGAGCTCCTACGAGCAGTACTTC.

This clone was seen at least ten times. The V and J genes are TRBV5-4 and TRBJ2-1; tentative D call: TRBD2 (6 bases). V lost 6 bases to trimming and J lost 2 bases, with 12 bases between them. The CDR3 covers 14 residues. The germline V gene encodes CDR1 SGHNT and CDR2 YYREEE (reference sequence). As DNA, the CDR3 is TGTGCCAGCATCCCGGGGAGGACCTACAATGAGCAGTTCTTC. It specifies CASIPGRTYNEQFF.

This clone was seen a handful of times. The V gene is TRBV5-5, the J gene TRBJ1-5; D is possibly TRBD1 (5 bases). This CDR3 is 17 amino acids long. Deletions cut 4 bases from V and 3 bases from J, with 20 bases between. Germline CDR1 is SGHKS and CDR2 is YYEKEE (reference sequence). The CDR3 region has the DNA TGTGCCAGCAGCAAGGTGGAGGGGTCGGGCTTCAATCAGCCCCAGCATTTT. Residues: CASSKVEGSGFNQPQHF.

J is TRBJ2-1 and V is TRBV30; tentative D call: TRBD1 (6 bases). V lost 5 bases to trimming and J lost 7 bases, with 15 bases between them. CDR1 GTSNPN and CDR2 SVGIG come from the germline V gene (reference sequence). The CDR3 loop spans 13 amino acids. The CDR3 sequence is CAWSGQRTNEQFF. CDR3 nucleotide sequence: TGTGCCTGGTCGGGACAAAGGACAAATGAGCAGTTCTTC.

The chain has TRBV5-6 and TRBJ2-2, with a tentative D call TRBD2 (6 bases). In germline, CDR1 is SGHDT, CDR2 YYEEEE. There are 16 residues in the CDR3. V was shortened by 0 bases and J by 11 bases, with 20 bases between the two germline ends. In nucleotides, the CDR3 is TGTGCCAGCAGCTTGGATCTAGAGGGACTCCGAAGAGAGCTGTTTTTT. It is translated as CASSLDLEGLRRELFF.

The rearrangement uses TRBV29-1 and TRBJ2-3; 9 bases map to TRBD2. In germline, CDR1 is SQVTM, CDR2 ANQGSEA. The CDR3 runs to 13 residues. Trimming cost V 6 bases and J 4 bases; bases outside gene matches: 5. The CDR3 sequence is CSVAGGGSDTQYF. CDR3 bases: TGCAGCGTCGCGGGAGGGGGATCAGATACGCAGTATTTT.

This clone was seen a few times. The V call is TRBV23-1, the J call TRBJ2-7, with D unresolved. TRBV23-1 is classed as an ORF, of uncertain function. The CDR3 consists of 16 residues. Trimming left V 6 bases short and J 7 bases short, with 25 bases between. The CDR3 nucleotides read TGCGCCAGCAGCCGAAGGGCCAGGTCAATGGGCATGGAGCAGTACTTC. Translated: CASSRRARSMGMEQYF.

This chain links TRBV30 with TRBJ2-1; D is ambiguous. This CDR3 contains 12 residues. Germline CDR1 GTSNPN, CDR2 SVGIG (reference sequence). V shed 1 base and J shed 9 bases, with 10 bases lying between them. The DNA for the CDR3 is TGTGCCTGGAGTGGTGGGGTGCCTGAGCAGTTCTTC. Its protein product is CAWSGGVPEQFF.

The genes are TRBV27 and TRBJ2-3; D is unresolved. V lost 5 bases and J lost 3, with 12 bases in between. Germline CDR1 MNHEY, CDR2 SMNVEV (reference sequence). The CDR3 extends over 14 amino acids. The CDR3 loop reads CASSPGSATDTQYF. DNA of the CDR3: TGTGCCAGCAGTCCCGGAAGCGCGACAGATACGCAGTATTTT.

This clone was recorded a few times. V usage is TRBV5-1 and J usage is TRBJ2-7; perhaps TRBD2 as D (5 bases). Trimming left V 0 bases short and J 0 bases short, with 7 bases between. The CDR3 is made up of 14 amino acids. CDR1 and CDR2 from the germline V gene are SGHRS and YFSETQ. CDR3 sequence reads: CASSLVGSSYEQYF. The CDR3 DNA sequence: TGCGCCAGCAGCTTGGTGGGGAGCTCCTACGAGCAGTACTTC.

This clone was picked up a small number of times. The chain carries TRBV7-6 and TRBJ2-7; D might be TRBD1 or TRBD2, each matching 6 bases. V gave up 6 bases and J gave up 5 bases, with 14 bases separating them. CDR3 length: 13 residues. Germline V CDR1 and CDR2: SGHVS, FNYEAQ. CDR3 in DNA: TGTGCCAGCAGTCTTCAGGAGGGGGACGAGCAGTACTTC. Residues: CASSLQEGDEQYF. The full variable domain, with the rest looked up from reference TRBV7-6 and TRBJ2-7, is GAGVSQSPRYKVTKRGQDVALRCDPISGHVSLYWYRQALGQGPEFLTYFNYEAQQDKSGLPNDRFSAERPEGSISTLTIQRTEQRDSAMYRCASSLQEGDEQYFGPGTRLTVT.

The genes are TRBV11-2 and TRBJ2-7; 9 positions match TRBD2. J lost 0 bases, V lost 1 base, and 10 bases had no gene match. The CDR3 runs to 18 residues. The germline gives CDR1 SGHAT, CDR2 FQNNGV. The CDR3 DNA is TGTGCCAGCAGCTTAGCCGCGGGTTCTAGCGGGAACTCCTACGAGCAGTACTTC. Translated: CASSLAAGSSGNSYEQYF.

DNA of the CDR3: TGTGCCAGCAGTGAACAGGCAGGGAACGGCTACACCTTC. Encoded protein: CASSEQAGNGYTF. This chain uses TRBV25-1 with TRBJ1-2; weak D call: TRBD1 (5 bases). CDR3 length: 13 amino acids. The ends were cut back, 2 bases at V and 8 bases at J, with 12 bases in the middle. Germline lookup yields CDR1 MGHDK and CDR2 SYGVNS.

The CDR3 here is CASSYSLGGSRDTQYF. CDR3 DNA: TGTGCCAGCAGTTACTCATTAGGCGGGAGTAGGGATACGCAGTATTTT. The V gene is TRBV6-5, the J gene TRBJ2-3, with 7 bases that match TRBD2. The CDR3 covers 16 residues. V gave up 0 bases and J gave up 6 bases; unmatched junction bases: 9. The germline CDR1 and CDR2 sequences are MNHEY and SVGAGI.

This clone is medium-sized. The same CDR3 can be traced to other DNA sequences in this sample. The chain recombines TRBV2 with TRBJ2-7; no definite D call. Germline V gene lookup returns CDR1 SNHLY and CDR2 FYNNEI. This CDR3 has 13 residues. The V end was cut by 1 base, the J end by 2 bases, with 6 bases between. As DNA, the CDR3 is TGTGCCAGCAGTGAAGGGGCAACCTACGAGCAGTACTTC. Its protein is CASSEGATYEQYF.

J is TRBJ2-1 and V is TRBV5-1; D not resolved. V lost 3 bases, J lost 0 bases, and 10 bases lay in between. CDR1 and CDR2 from the germline V gene are SGHRS and YFSETQ. This CDR3 is built from 15 residues. This CDR3 is CASSSLPGSYNEQFF. The CDR3, as DNA: TGCGCCAGCAGCTCCCTCCCCGGCTCCTACAATGAGCAGTTCTTC.

The chain uses TRBV28 and TRBJ2-7, with D unresolved. The length of the CDR3 is 12 residues. The V end lost 2 bases, the J end lost 2 bases, and 4 bases lay between the germline ends. The germline CDR1 and CDR2 sequences are MDHEN and SYDVKM. CDR3 in DNA: TGTGCCAGCAGTTTACTCACCTACGAGCAGTACTTC. It is translated as CASSLLTYEQYF.

The chain is built from TRBV29-1 and TRBJ1-3; D is possibly TRBD1 (5 bases). Germline V gene data show CDR1 as SQVTM and CDR2 as ANQGSEA. The length of the CDR3 is 14 residues. Trimming took off 3 bases at V and 1 base at J, with 10 bases between the two ends. CDR3: CSVDPQESGNTIYF. The CDR3 DNA reads TGCAGCGTTGACCCACAGGAATCTGGAAACACCATATATTTT.

The chain carries TRBV7-9 and TRBJ2-7, with 10 nucleotides matching TRBD2. CDR1 is SEHNR, CDR2 FQNEAQ, per germline (reference sequence). V gave up 3 bases and J gave up 1 base; unmatched junction bases: 3. The CDR3 consists of 15 residues. The CDR3 region has the DNA TGTGCCAGCAGCTTTTCACTAGCGGGATCCTACGAGCAGTACTTC. It codes for CASSFSLAGSYEQYF. The variable domain in full, completed from reference TRBV7-9 and TRBJ2-7, reads DTGVSQNPRHKITKRGQNVTFRCDPISEHNRLYWYRQTLGQGPEFLTYFQNEAQLEKSRLLSDRFSAERPKGSFSTLEIQRTEQGDSAMYLCASSFSLAGSYEQYFGPGTRLTVT.

For this clone: The sample holds other DNA sequences that translate to the same CDR3. The chain employs TRBV5-1 and TRBJ2-7, with D possibly being TRBD2 (5 bases). Germline CDR1 is SGHRS and CDR2 is YFSETQ. The CDR3 is made up of 12 amino acids. V dropped 3 bases and J dropped 3 bases, with 7 bases sitting between them. CDR3 nucleotide sequence: TGCGCCAGCAGCTCGGGAAGCTACGAGCAGTACTTC. This gives the protein CASSSGSYEQYF.

This clone turned up a few times. The chain recombines TRBV14 with TRBJ1-4; TRBD1 is a possible D gene (6 bases). Per germline, CDR1 SGHDN and CDR2 FVKESK. The CDR3 totals 16 residues. The V end was cut by 0 bases, the J end by 7 bases, with 15 bases between. CDR3 in DNA: TGTGCCAGCAGCCAAGAACGGGCAAAACAGGGTGAAAAACTGTTTTTT. This encodes CASSQERAKQGEKLFF.